A selection of T cell receptor beta chains follows, all from one sample in a study of CD8 T cells in ankylosing spondylitis. TCRdb re-analysed the 5' RACE reads in MiXCR, keeping a single row per CDR3 protein. In the table there are some 87,000 distinct CDR3 sequences, around 30% of which are singletons. Sequenced input: blood, either unsorted or a sorted T cell fraction (not recorded which). The receptors come from a male donor with ankylosing spondylitis or in good health (not recorded which). The CDR3 runs from the conserved cysteine through the conserved F or W. A D gene is named only where the DNA matches it firmly. The size of a clone is reported for some rows only, either as once, few or many, or as a class for expanded clones.

CDR3nt: TGCGCCAGCAGCCATCGAAGGACAGGGCACACCGGGGAGCTGTTTTTT; CDR3aa: CASSHRRTGHTGELFF; j_gene: TRBJ2-2; v_gene: TRBV4-1; abundance: -; d_gene: TRBD1
CDR3nt: TGCGCCAGCCTTCGCAGGGGGGGCAATGAGCAGTTCTTC; CDR3aa: CASLRRGGNEQFF; j_gene: TRBJ2-1; v_gene: TRBV10-2; abundance: few; d_gene: -
CDR3nt: TGCAGCGTTATAGGACGGCACTCTGGAAACACCATATATTTT; CDR3aa: CSVIGRHSGNTIYF; j_gene: TRBJ1-3; v_gene: TRBV29-1; abundance: few; d_gene: -
CDR3nt: TGCGCCAGCAGTGACGGGCACGAGCAGTACTTC; CDR3aa: CASSDGHEQYF; j_gene: TRBJ2-7; v_gene: TRBV10-1; abundance: few; d_gene: -
CDR3nt: TGTGCCACCAGTAGCCAGGGACGGGACACGCAGTATTTT; CDR3aa: CATSSQGRDTQYF; j_gene: TRBJ2-3; v_gene: TRBV24-1; abundance: -; d_gene: -
CDR3nt: TGCGCCAGCAGCGTGAGGACAGGGGACACCGGGGAGCTGTTTTTT; CDR3aa: CASSVRTGDTGELFF; j_gene: TRBJ2-2; v_gene: TRBV5-1; abundance: -; d_gene: TRBD1
CDR3nt: TGCAGCGTTGTGGAACAGTTGAACACTGAAGCTTTCTTT; CDR3aa: CSVVEQLNTEAFF; j_gene: TRBJ1-1; v_gene: TRBV29-1; abundance: -; d_gene: -
CDR3nt: TGTGCCAGCAGGCTGGGGCTCACCGGGGAGCTGTTTTTT; CDR3aa: CASRLGLTGELFF; j_gene: TRBJ2-2; v_gene: TRBV6-1; abundance: few; d_gene: -
CDR3nt: TGTGCCACCAGCACCGACAGACACACTGAAGCTTTCTTT; CDR3aa: CATSTDRHTEAFF; j_gene: TRBJ1-1; v_gene: TRBV15; abundance: few; d_gene: -
CDR3nt: TGTGCCAGCAGCAACACCGGGACCGTCCATGGCTACACCTTC; CDR3aa: CASSNTGTVHGYTF; j_gene: TRBJ1-2; v_gene: TRBV7-9; abundance: -; d_gene: -
CDR3nt: TGTGCTAGTGGTCCCAGGTCAGGCCAGGAGACCCAGTACTTC; CDR3aa: CASGPRSGQETQYF; j_gene: TRBJ2-5; v_gene: TRBV12-5; abundance: -; d_gene: -
CDR3nt: TGTGCCAGCAGATCAGGGGTAGCCAAAAACATTCAGTACTTC; CDR3aa: CASRSGVAKNIQYF; j_gene: TRBJ2-4; v_gene: TRBV5-6; abundance: few; d_gene: -
CDR3nt: TGCAGCGTTGAAGATCGGGAGCTAGCGGGGGGGGATGAGCAGTTCTTC; CDR3aa: CSVEDRELAGGDEQFF; j_gene: TRBJ2-1; v_gene: TRBV29-1; abundance: -; d_gene: TRBD2
CDR3nt: TGCAGTGCTGGGGTACAAGGAGGGCCGAACGGGGAGCTGTTTTTT; CDR3aa: CSAGVQGGPNGELFF; j_gene: TRBJ2-2; v_gene: TRBV20-1; abundance: -; d_gene: -
CDR3nt: TGTGCCAGCTCACCCCCTATAGGGCCCTACGAGCAGTACTTC; CDR3aa: CASSPPIGPYEQYF; j_gene: TRBJ2-7; v_gene: TRBV18; abundance: few; d_gene: -
CDR3nt: TGTGCCAGCAGCGTAGGCTCAGGCGGGGAGACCCAGTACTTC; CDR3aa: CASSVGSGGETQYF; j_gene: TRBJ2-5; v_gene: TRBV9; abundance: many; d_gene: -
CDR3nt: TGTGCCTCCGGGGGGGGGAATCAGCCCCAGCATTTT; CDR3aa: CASGGGNQPQHF; j_gene: TRBJ1-5; v_gene: TRBV10-3; abundance: many; d_gene: -
CDR3nt: TGCGCCAGCAGCTGGGGGGGTTCCGATACGCAGTATTTT; CDR3aa: CASSWGGSDTQYF; j_gene: TRBJ2-3; v_gene: TRBV5-1; abundance: -; d_gene: TRBD2
CDR3nt: TGTGCCAGCTCACCTGAAGGGGCGGTAAACCCTGAAGCTTTCTTT; CDR3aa: CASSPEGAVNPEAFF; j_gene: TRBJ1-1; v_gene: TRBV18; abundance: -; d_gene: -
CDR3nt: TGCAGTGGGCTCCCTAATAACTATGGCTACACCTTC; CDR3aa: CSGLPNNYGYTF; j_gene: TRBJ1-2; v_gene: TRBV20-1; abundance: -; d_gene: -
CDR3nt: TGTGCCAGCAGGGAAGCCGGGGAGCTGTTTTTT; CDR3aa: CASREAGELFF; j_gene: TRBJ2-2; v_gene: TRBV25-1; abundance: few; d_gene: -
CDR3nt: TGTGCCAGCTCACCCCTTAACCAGAACACTGAAGCTTTCTTT; CDR3aa: CASSPLNQNTEAFF; j_gene: TRBJ1-1; v_gene: TRBV18; abundance: -; d_gene: -
CDR3nt: TGTGCCATCAGATCAGGAGCGGGGACAGATACGCAGTATTTT; CDR3aa: CAIRSGAGTDTQYF; j_gene: TRBJ2-3; v_gene: TRBV10-3; abundance: few; d_gene: TRBD2
CDR3nt: TGTGCCAGCACCAGGACCAGATGGGAGCCCCAGCATTTT; CDR3aa: CASTRTRWEPQHF; j_gene: TRBJ1-5; v_gene: TRBV6-1; abundance: -; d_gene: -
CDR3nt: TGTGCCAGCAGTACCCGGGGGGGTTTGTACTTC; CDR3aa: CASSTRGGLYF; j_gene: TRBJ2-5; v_gene: TRBV12-3/TRBV12-4; abundance: few; d_gene: TRBD2
CDR3nt: TGTGCCAGCAGTTACCGACAAGGCTACAATGAGCAGTTCTTC; CDR3aa: CASSYRQGYNEQFF; j_gene: TRBJ2-1; v_gene: TRBV6-5; abundance: once; d_gene: -
CDR3nt: TGTGCCAGCAGTAAGGGAACACAGACAACTAATGAAAAACTGTTTTTT; CDR3aa: CASSKGTQTTNEKLFF; j_gene: TRBJ1-4; v_gene: TRBV12-3/TRBV12-4; abundance: -; d_gene: -
CDR3nt: TGTGCCAGCAGCCAAGGCGGGGGGGCCTATGAGCAGTTCTTC; CDR3aa: CASSQGGGAYEQFF; j_gene: TRBJ2-1; v_gene: TRBV3-1; abundance: many; d_gene: TRBD2
CDR3nt: TGTGCCAGCAGCTTAATAGGGTCTGAAGCTTTCTTT; CDR3aa: CASSLIGSEAFF; j_gene: TRBJ1-1; v_gene: TRBV7-9; abundance: -; d_gene: -
CDR3nt: TGCAGTGTTGCAGGGGAAAATGAGCAGTTCTTC; CDR3aa: CSVAGENEQFF; j_gene: TRBJ2-1; v_gene: TRBV20-1; abundance: -; d_gene: -
CDR3nt: TGCAGCGTTGATAGCGATACGCAGTATTTT; CDR3aa: CSVDSDTQYF; j_gene: TRBJ2-3; v_gene: TRBV29-1; abundance: -; d_gene: -
CDR3nt: TGCAGTGCTAGACCCGGGAATCCGTTTTATGAGCAGTTCTTC; CDR3aa: CSARPGNPFYEQFF; j_gene: TRBJ2-1; v_gene: TRBV20-1; abundance: -; d_gene: -
CDR3nt: TGTGCCAGCAGCGCCCTATTCTCGGTTGTCAACACTGAAGCTTTCTTT; CDR3aa: CASSALFSVVNTEAFF; j_gene: TRBJ1-1; v_gene: TRBV5-5; abundance: -; d_gene: -
CDR3nt: TGTGCCAGCAGCCAAAGGGGAGGCAATCAGCCCCAGCATTTT; CDR3aa: CASSQRGGNQPQHF; j_gene: TRBJ1-5; v_gene: TRBV3-1; abundance: -; d_gene: -
CDR3nt: TGTGCCAGCAGTTTCGACAGGGGGTTGACAGATACGCAGTATTTT; CDR3aa: CASSFDRGLTDTQYF; j_gene: TRBJ2-3; v_gene: TRBV12-3/TRBV12-4; abundance: many; d_gene: TRBD1
CDR3nt: TGCGCCAGCAGCCTGGACCTCACGGGGTCCGGCTACACCTTC; CDR3aa: CASSLDLTGSGYTF; j_gene: TRBJ1-2; v_gene: TRBV5-1; abundance: few; d_gene: -
CDR3nt: TGCGCCAGCAGAGAGTCGGGAACTCGGAGCTCCTATAATTCACCCCTCCACTTT; CDR3aa: CASRESGTRSSYNSPLHF; j_gene: TRBJ1-6; v_gene: TRBV5-1; abundance: -; d_gene: -
CDR3nt: TGTGCCAGCAGCTTAGCGTCTGGGGGACAGGCGAAAGCTTTCTTT; CDR3aa: CASSLASGGQAKAFF; j_gene: TRBJ1-1; v_gene: TRBV7-2; abundance: -; d_gene: TRBD1
CDR3nt: TGCGCCAGCAGCTACCCCACCTTACAGGGACGACAGCCCCAGCATTTT; CDR3aa: CASSYPTLQGRQPQHF; j_gene: TRBJ1-5; v_gene: TRBV5-1; abundance: many; d_gene: -
CDR3nt: TGTGCCAGCAGCTTAGTTAGGACTAGCGGGAATCGCCCCTACAATGAGCAGTTCTTC; CDR3aa: CASSLVRTSGNRPYNEQFF; j_gene: TRBJ2-1; v_gene: TRBV11-2; abundance: many; d_gene: TRBD2
CDR3nt: TGTGCCAGCAGCTTATTCACGGGGCCCCAACCCCGTAATACGCAGTATTTT; CDR3aa: CASSLFTGPQPRNTQYF; j_gene: TRBJ2-3; v_gene: TRBV7-9; abundance: -; d_gene: -
CDR3nt: TGTGCCAGCGGGCAAAAGCGTGGTTACCAAGAGACCCAGTACTTC; CDR3aa: CASGQKRGYQETQYF; j_gene: TRBJ2-5; v_gene: TRBV14; abundance: -; d_gene: -
CDR3nt: TGCGCCAGCAGCTTGGCGACAGGGGATGAAAAACTGTTTTTT; CDR3aa: CASSLATGDEKLFF; j_gene: TRBJ1-4; v_gene: TRBV5-1; abundance: -; d_gene: TRBD1
CDR3nt: TGTGCCAGCGGGGACAGGGCTGAAAAACTGTTTTTT; CDR3aa: CASGDRAEKLFF; j_gene: TRBJ1-4; v_gene: TRBV27; abundance: -; d_gene: TRBD1
CDR3nt: TGTGCCAGCAGCCAAAGACAACATGAAGACCTAGGCTATGGCTACACCTTC; CDR3aa: CASSQRQHEDLGYGYTF; j_gene: TRBJ1-2; v_gene: TRBV3-1; abundance: few; d_gene: -
CDR3nt: TGCAGCGTTGATGAGGGCGGCAATCAGCCCCAGCATTTT; CDR3aa: CSVDEGGNQPQHF; j_gene: TRBJ1-5; v_gene: TRBV29-1; abundance: -; d_gene: -
CDR3nt: TGTGCCAGCAGCGTAGCAGATAGCGGGAGAGGCAATGAGCAGTTCTTC; CDR3aa: CASSVADSGRGNEQFF; j_gene: TRBJ2-1; v_gene: TRBV9; abundance: few; d_gene: TRBD2
CDR3nt: TGTGCCAGCAGTTTAGGGGGGCCGGAGGACATTCAGTACTTC; CDR3aa: CASSLGGPEDIQYF; j_gene: TRBJ2-4; v_gene: TRBV12-3/TRBV12-4; abundance: once; d_gene: -
CDR3nt: TGTGCCAGCACCACTAGCGAGTCCTACGAGCAGTACTTC; CDR3aa: CASTTSESYEQYF; j_gene: TRBJ2-7; v_gene: TRBV7-9; abundance: -; d_gene: TRBD2
CDR3nt: TGCGCCAGCAGCTTGGACGGGACATCTCCCTACGAGCAGTACTTC; CDR3aa: CASSLDGTSPYEQYF; j_gene: TRBJ2-7; v_gene: TRBV5-1; abundance: -; d_gene: -
CDR3nt: TGTGCCAGCAGTTTAGCAAGGGACACCGGTTATGGCTACACCTTC; CDR3aa: CASSLARDTGYGYTF; j_gene: TRBJ1-2; v_gene: TRBV12-3/TRBV12-4; abundance: many; d_gene: -
CDR3nt: TGCGCCAGCAGCTTGACAGGAGCCTACGAGCAGTACTTC; CDR3aa: CASSLTGAYEQYF; j_gene: TRBJ2-7; v_gene: TRBV5-1; abundance: many; d_gene: -
CDR3nt: TGTGCCAGCAGGCCGGGACCAGTGGGCTACACCTTC; CDR3aa: CASRPGPVGYTF; j_gene: TRBJ1-2; v_gene: TRBV6-5; abundance: many; d_gene: -
CDR3nt: TGCAGTGCTAGATTTTTGGGGGCCGCCGGGGAGCTGTTTTTT; CDR3aa: CSARFLGAAGELFF; j_gene: TRBJ2-2; v_gene: TRBV20-1; abundance: few; d_gene: -